Presented here are 9 T cell receptor beta chains from one specimen sequenced in a study of blood T cell repertoires in COVID-19. Some clones are missing from TCRdb's copy, which holds only in-frame ones; the method was immunoSEQ multiplex PCR. Among about 480,000 clones listed, approximately 90% were seen once. The material sequenced was peripheral blood. The receptors here all came from a woman younger than 45 with acute or convalescent COVID-19.

This chain links TRBV7-3 with TRBJ2-1; D might be TRBD1 (6 bases). Germline V gene lookup returns CDR1 SGHTA and CDR2 FQGTGA. The CDR3 contains 14 residues. Trimming removed 3 bases at V and 7 bases at J, with 13 bases between. CDR3 DNA sequence: TGTGCCAGCAGCTTCTCTCGGGACATTAATGAGCAGTTCTTC. It is translated as CASSFSRDINEQFF. The full variable domain, in which reference TRBV7-3 and TRBJ2-1 provide the parts outside the CDR3, is GAGVSQTPSNKVTEKGKYVELRCDPISGHTALYWYRQSLGQGPEFLIYFQGTGAADDSGLPNDRFFAVRPEGSVSTLKIQRTERGDSAVYLCASSFSRDINEQFFGPGTRLTVL.

The chain employs TRBV5-1 and TRBJ1-1; D may be TRBD1 (6 bases). V lost 2 bases and J 1 base, leaving 9 bases between the germline ends. The CDR3 has 14 amino acids. The germline V gene encodes CDR1 SGHRS and CDR2 YFSETQ. The CDR3 DNA reads TGCGCCAGCAGCTTCGGGACAACGAACACTGAAGCTTTCTTT. The encoded protein is CASSFGTTNTEAFF.

This chain links TRBV2 with TRBJ2-2; TRBD1 aligns across 8 bases. Per germline, CDR1 SNHLY and CDR2 FYNNEI. After removal of 0 bases from V and 12 bases from J, the junction contained 6 bases not matched to a gene. The CDR3 is 14 amino acids. The CDR3 reads CASSEAGDRTKLFF. As DNA, the CDR3 is TGTGCCAGCAGTGAAGCGGGGGACAGGACTAAGCTGTTTTTT.

The chain is built from TRBV5-6 and TRBJ2-1; TRBD1 agrees at 9 bases. V shed 4 bases, J shed 2 bases, and the junction held 4 bases outside the gene matches. Germline loops: CDR1 SGHDT, CDR2 YYEEEE. This CDR3 contains 15 residues. The CDR3 sequence is CASSLGQGTYNEQFF. CDR3 coding DNA: TGTGCCAGCAGCCTGGGACAGGGTACCTACAATGAGCAGTTCTTC.

The chain uses TRBV19 and TRBJ2-1, with a possible D match to TRBD1 (6 bases). Trimming pared 1 base from V and 0 bases from J, leaving 10 bases between. The CDR3 covers 16 residues. CDR1 LNHDA and CDR2 SQIVND come from the germline V gene (reference sequence). CDR3 sequence reads: CASSIGGQTSYNEQFF. CDR3 in DNA: TGTGCCAGTAGTATAGGCGGACAGACCTCCTACAATGAGCAGTTCTTC.

The chain is built from TRBV6-1 and TRBJ1-3; TRBD1 might be the D (6 bases). The V gene lost 2 bases and the J gene lost 2 bases, with 7 bases spanning the gap. The CDR3 is 14 residues long. Germline V gene lookup returns CDR1 MNHNS and CDR2 SASEGT. This CDR3 reads CASSETGTGNTIYF. CDR3 DNA sequence: TGTGCCAGCAGTGAAACAGGGACTGGAAACACCATATATTTT.

The chain recombines TRBV5-1 with TRBJ2-6; possible D gene TRBD1, 6 bases. V was clipped by 0 bases and J by 2 bases, with 6 bases between them. CDR1 and CDR2 (germline): SGHRS, YFSETQ. This CDR3 has 15 amino acids. As DNA, the CDR3 is TGCGCCAGCAGCTTGGGACAGGCTGGGGCCAACGTCCTGACTTTC. Translated: CASSLGQAGANVLTF.

This chain uses TRBV12-3 or TRBV12-4 with TRBJ1-1; D uncertain. Between the trimmed V and J ends, which lost 6 bases and 1 base, there was a span of 9 bases. The CDR3 length is 13 residues. CDR3 sequence: CASRKIENTEAFF. The DNA of the CDR3 is TGTGCCAGCAGAAAAATAGAGAACACTGAAGCTTTCTTT.

This clone was seen only once. The chain joins TRBV9 to TRBJ1-2; 7 bases line up with TRBD1. V gave up 3 bases and J gave up 3 bases; unmatched junction bases: 2. Germline V CDR1 and CDR2: SGDLS, YYNGEE. The CDR3 consists of 13 residues. In DNA form, the CDR3 reads TGTGCCAGCAGCGAGGGGACAGACTATGGCTACACCTTC. Protein sequence: CASSEGTDYGYTF.